The present entry profiles one T cell receptor (beta chain) with its context. Antigen unknown. The data were taken from a study of beta chain features in type 1 diabetes. The study's findings and limits: The influence of HLA type on TCRB rearrangement stayed undetermined. Fewer insertions but more deletions were seen at VDJ junctions in type 1 diabetes patients.

Reverse transcription of all isolated RNA meant that expressed TCRB transcripts were sequenced. Method: immunoSEQ multiplex PCR; TCRdb's copy keeps in-frame clones and lacks some. Of approximately 140,000 clones in the sample, 40% to 60% were seen once. Germline assignment: CDR1 GTSNPN and CDR2 SVGIG (reference sequence). The CDR3 runs 14 residues. V trimming: 0 bases; J trimming: 7 bases; junction bases outside the gene matches: 5. The source material was Tregs from blood. The origin of this receptor is a man younger than 30 in good health. The chain combines TRBV30 with TRBJ1-4, with 7 bases matching TRBD1. The CDR3 DNA reads TGTGCCTGGAGTGTGAGGGGGCTTGTTGAAAAACTGTTTTTT. The encoded protein is CAWSVRGLVEKLFF. Complete variable domain (other parts from reference TRBV30 and TRBJ1-4): SQTIHQWPATLVQPVGSPLSLECTVEGTSNPNLYWYRQAAGRGLQLLFYSVGIGQISSEVPQNLSASRPQDRQFILSSKKLLLSDSGFYLCAWSVRGLVEKLFFGSGTQLSVL.